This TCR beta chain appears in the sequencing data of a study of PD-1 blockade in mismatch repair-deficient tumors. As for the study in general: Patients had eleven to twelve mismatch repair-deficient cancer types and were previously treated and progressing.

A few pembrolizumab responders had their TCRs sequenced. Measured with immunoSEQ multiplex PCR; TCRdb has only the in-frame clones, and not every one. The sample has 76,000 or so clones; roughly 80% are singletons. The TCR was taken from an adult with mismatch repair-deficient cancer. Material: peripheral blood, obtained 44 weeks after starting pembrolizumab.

CDR3 DNA: TGCAGCGTCCAGGAGGGTGGGGTCCCCGAGCAGTACTTC. This translates into CSVQEGGVPEQYF. The genes are TRBV29-1 and TRBJ2-7; D might be TRBD2 (6 bases). Germline values: CDR1 SQVTM, CDR2 ANQGSEA. V lost 6 bases and J 6 bases, leaving 18 bases between the germline ends. The CDR3 totals 13 residues.